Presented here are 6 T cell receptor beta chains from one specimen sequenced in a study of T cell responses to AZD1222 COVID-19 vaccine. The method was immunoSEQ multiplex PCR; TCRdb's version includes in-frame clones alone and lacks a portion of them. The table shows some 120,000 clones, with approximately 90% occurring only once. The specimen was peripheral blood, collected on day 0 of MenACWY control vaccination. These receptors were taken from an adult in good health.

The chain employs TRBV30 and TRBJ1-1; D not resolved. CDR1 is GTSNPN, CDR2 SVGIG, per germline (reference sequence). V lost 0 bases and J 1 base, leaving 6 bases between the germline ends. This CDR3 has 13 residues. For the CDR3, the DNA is TGTGCCTGGAGTGTAAGTCCGAACACTGAAGCTTTCTTT. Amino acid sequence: CAWSVSPNTEAFF.

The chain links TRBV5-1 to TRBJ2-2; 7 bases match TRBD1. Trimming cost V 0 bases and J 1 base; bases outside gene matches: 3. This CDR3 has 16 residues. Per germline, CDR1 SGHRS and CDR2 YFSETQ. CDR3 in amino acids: CASSLVWTGNTGELFF. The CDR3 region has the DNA TGCGCCAGCAGCTTGGTGTGGACAGGGAACACCGGGGAGCTGTTTTTT.

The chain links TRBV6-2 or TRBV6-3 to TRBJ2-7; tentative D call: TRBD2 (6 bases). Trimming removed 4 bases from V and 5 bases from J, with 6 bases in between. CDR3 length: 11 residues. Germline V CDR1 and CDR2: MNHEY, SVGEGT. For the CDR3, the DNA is TGTGCCAGCAGTTGGGAGGACGAGCAGTACTTC. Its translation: CASSWEDEQYF.

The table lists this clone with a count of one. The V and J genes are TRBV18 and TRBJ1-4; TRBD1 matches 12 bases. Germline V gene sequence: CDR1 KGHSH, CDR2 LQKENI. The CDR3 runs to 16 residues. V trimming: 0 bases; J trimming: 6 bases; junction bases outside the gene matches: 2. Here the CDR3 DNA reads TGTGCCAGCTCACCACCGGGGACAGGGGGCCATGAAAAACTGTTTTTT. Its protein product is CASSPPGTGGHEKLFF.

This CDR3 reads CASSLEGNFSPYEQYF. The DNA of the CDR3 is TGTGCCAGCAGCTTAGAGGGGAATTTTAGCCCCTACGAGCAGTACTTC. The chain employs TRBV7-9 and TRBJ2-7, with D possibly TRBD1 on 5 matching bases. Germline lookup yields CDR1 SEHNR and CDR2 FQNEAQ (reference sequence). The V gene lost 1 base and the J gene lost 2 bases, with 15 bases spanning the gap. The CDR3 is 16 residues long.

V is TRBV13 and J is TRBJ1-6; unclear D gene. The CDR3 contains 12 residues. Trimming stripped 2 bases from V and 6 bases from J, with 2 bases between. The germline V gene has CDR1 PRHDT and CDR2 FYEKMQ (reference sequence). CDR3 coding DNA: TGTGCCAGCAGCTTAAGTAATTCACCCCTCCACTTT. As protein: CASSLSNSPLHF.